The 30 T cell receptor beta chains listed next were all sequenced from one sample in a study of cytomegalovirus exposure and HLA in healthy donors. It was with 60 Vbeta and 13 Jbeta primers that the PCR ran. Clones were read by immunoSEQ multiplex PCR, and TCRdb kept only the in-frame ones, dropping some. This sample yields some 130,000 clones, of which 60% to 85% are seen a single time; about 3.4% belongs to the top ten. The sequencing sample was made of PBMCs. The receptors shown here come from a man aged 25-40 years in good health and CMV-seronegative.

This chain joins TRBV28 and TRBJ1-5; D is ambiguous. CDR3 length equals 14 residues. Germline V gives CDR1 MDHEN, CDR2 SYDVKM. The V and J ends lost 8 bases and 10 bases respectively, with 21 bases between them. The CDR3 here is CASGLKEPHEPQHF. CDR3 bases: TGTGCCAGCGGACTCAAGGAGCCCCACGAACCCCAGCATTTT.

The V gene is TRBV2, the J gene TRBJ2-1, with D perhaps matching TRBD2 (6 bases). CDR3 length: 12 amino acids. Per the germline V gene, CDR1 is SNHLY and CDR2 is FYNNEI. Trimming removed 5 bases from V and 9 bases from J, with 11 bases in between. CDR3 coding DNA: TGTGCCAGCAGTCCACTAGCAGGTGAGCAGTTCTTC. Protein sequence: CASSPLAGEQFF.

The chain couples TRBV15 to TRBJ1-2; D might be TRBD1 (5 bases). The CDR3 totals 15 residues. V dropped 6 bases and J dropped 8 bases, with 22 bases sitting between them. From germline, CDR1 is LNHNV and CDR2 YYDKDF (reference sequence). The CDR3 nucleotides read TGTGCCACCAGATCAGCGCAGGGTAGGGCGAGCGGCTACACCTTC. The encoded protein is CATRSAQGRASGYTF.

This clone was seen a handful of times. This rearrangement joins TRBV27 to TRBJ2-7; 9 bases line up with TRBD1. V lost 6 bases, J lost 1 base, and 13 bases stayed unmatched. Germline loops: CDR1 MNHEY, CDR2 SMNVEV (reference sequence). The CDR3 is 17 amino acids. Here the CDR3 reads CASSYKTGTGTSYEQYF. As DNA, the CDR3 is TGTGCCAGCAGCTATAAAACCGGGACAGGGACATCCTACGAGCAGTACTTC.

This sequence joins TRBV4-2 and TRBJ2-1; TRBD2 matches at 8 bases. There are 16 residues in the CDR3. CDR1 and CDR2 from the germline V gene are LGHNA and YNFKEQ. Trimming took 4 bases from V and 4 from J; bases not matched to a gene: 9. The CDR3 nucleotides are TGTGCCAGCAGCCCATCAGCGGGAGCTATATACAATGAGCAGTTCTTC. Protein: CASSPSAGAIYNEQFF.

This clone was observed a handful of times. The chain carries TRBV28 and TRBJ2-7; 12 bases match TRBD2. The CDR3 is 19 amino acids. Trimming took 6 bases from V and 2 from J; bases not matched to a gene: 17. Germline CDR1 reads MDHEN; CDR2 reads SYDVKM. CDR3 bases: TGTGCCAGCAGCCAGACAGGGGGTTCACTAGCGGGAGGTCCCTACGAGCAGTACTTC. It is translated as CASSQTGGSLAGGPYEQYF. The full variable domain, completed using reference TRBV28 and TRBJ2-7, is DVKVTQSSRYLVKRTGEKVFLECVQDMDHENMFWYRQDPGLGLRLIYFSYDVKMKEKGDIPEGYSVSREKKERFSLILESASTNQTSMYLCASSQTGGSLAGGPYEQYFGPGTRLTVT.

V usage is TRBV27 and J usage is TRBJ1-4, with D possibly matching TRBD1 (6 bases). The CDR3 is 17 residues long. Germline V CDR1 and CDR2: MNHEY, SMNVEV (reference sequence). V was shortened by 0 bases and J by 7 bases, with 18 bases between the two germline ends. CDR3 in DNA: TGTGCCAGCAGTTTATCGCTCGGGTTAGGGGGTGGTGAAAAACTGTTTTTT. It encodes CASSLSLGLGGGEKLFF.

This sequence joins TRBV4-1 and TRBJ2-7, with D unclear. The CDR3 is 15 amino acids. The ends were cut back, 4 bases at V and 1 base at J, with 14 bases in the middle. Germline V CDR1 and CDR2: MGHRA, YSYEKL. The CDR3 spells CASSPVVTESYEQYF. CDR3 nucleotide sequence: TGCGCCAGCAGCCCCGTTGTTACGGAGTCCTACGAGCAGTACTTC.

The table lists this clone with a count of one. The V and J genes are TRBV28 and TRBJ1-2; the D gene is possibly TRBD1 (5 bases). Germline V lookup: CDR1 MDHEN, CDR2 SYDVKM. V was clipped by 3 bases and J by 8 bases, with 10 bases between them. The CDR3 loop spans 12 amino acids. The chain's CDR3 is CASSFTGSGYTF. The DNA of the CDR3 is TGTGCCAGCAGTTTTACAGGCTCCGGCTACACCTTC.

The chain joins TRBV7-2 to TRBJ1-1; perhaps TRBD1 as D (5 bases). V lost 1 base and J lost 7, with 16 bases in between. Germline CDR1 is SGHTA and CDR2 is FQGNSA. The CDR3 extends over 15 amino acids. This chain's CDR3 is CASSLVGADIDEAFF. The CDR3, as DNA: TGTGCCAGCAGCTTAGTAGGGGCAGATATAGATGAAGCTTTCTTT.

This chain's CDR3 is CATRATGTEKQPQHF. CDR3 nucleotides: TGTGCCACCAGGGCCACCGGGACAGAAAAGCAGCCCCAGCATTTT. V and J are TRBV15 and TRBJ1-5; 7 bases agree with TRBD1. Trimming took 6 bases from V and 7 from J; bases not matched to a gene: 12. From germline, CDR1 is LNHNV and CDR2 YYDKDF (reference sequence). CDR3 size: 15 residues.

The chain links TRBV28 to TRBJ1-3; D is perhaps TRBD1 (5 bases). The V end lost 8 bases, the J end lost 10 bases, and 15 bases lay between the germline ends. The germline V gene encodes CDR1 MDHEN and CDR2 SYDVKM. The CDR3 is made up of 12 amino acids. CDR3 sequence (DNA): TGTGCCAGCTTGGGCGGACAAGCAACCATATATTTT. Its protein is CASLGGQATIYF.

In DNA, the CDR3 is TGTGCCGGCTCCGGGACAGAAACCTACAATGAGCAGTTCTTC. Translation gives CAGSGTETYNEQFF. The rearrangement joins TRBV10-3 to TRBJ2-1; 7 nucleotides line up with TRBD1. Germline assignment: CDR1 ENHRY and CDR2 SYGVKD. With V trimmed by 11 bases and J by 2 bases, 9 bases remained unmatched. This CDR3 region has 14 residues.

CDR3: CASSYGLAGDEQYV. CDR3 nucleotides: TGTGCCAGCAGTTACGGTCTAGCAGGCGACGAGCAGTACGTC. This chain joins TRBV6-5 and TRBJ2-7; weak D call: TRBD2 (5 bases). The germline V gene has CDR1 MNHEY and CDR2 SVGAGI. This CDR3 comprises 14 residues. Between the trimmed V and J ends, which lost 2 bases and 5 bases, there was a span of 13 bases.

This chain's CDR3 is CASSLVLAGEQYF. The CDR3 coding sequence is TGTGCCAGCAGCTTAGTACTAGCGGGGGAGCAGTACTTC. The chain joins TRBV7-8 to TRBJ2-7, with 10 bases matching TRBD2. The CDR3 consists of 13 residues. The junction had 1 base not matched to a gene; V was cut back by 1 base and J by 7 bases. The germline CDR1 and CDR2 sequences are SGHVS and FQNEAQ. Complete variable domain (other parts from reference TRBV7-8 and TRBJ2-7): GAGVSQSPRYKVAKRGQDVALRCDPISGHVSLFWYQQALGQGPEFLTYFQNEAQLDKSGLPSDRFFAERPEGSVSTLKIQRTQQEDSAVYLCASSLVLAGEQYFGPGTRLTVT.

This clone appeared once. This chain uses TRBV27 with TRBJ2-7, with 9 bases lining up with TRBD1. Germline V lookup: CDR1 MNHEY, CDR2 SMNVEV (reference sequence). There are 14 residues in the CDR3. The V gene end was trimmed by 8 bases and the J gene end by 3 bases; junction bases not matched to a gene: 8. CDR3 residues: CASYSVGQGYEQYF. The CDR3 nucleotides are TGTGCCAGCTACTCAGTGGGACAGGGCTACGAGCAGTACTTC.

V is TRBV28 and J is TRBJ1-5, with unresolved D. Germline V lookup: CDR1 MDHEN, CDR2 SYDVKM. V was shortened by 3 bases and J by 7 bases, with 13 bases between the two germline ends. The CDR3 is 14 residues long. The CDR3 DNA reads as TGTGCCAGCAGTTTGACGCCCCGGGAACAGCCCCAGCATTTT. Translating it yields CASSLTPREQPQHF.

The CDR3 region is CASSRQENQPQHF. The CDR3 region has the DNA TGTGCCAGCAGCCGACAGGAGAATCAGCCCCAGCATTTT. This rearrangement joins TRBV14 to TRBJ1-5; D is perhaps TRBD1 (6 bases). The germline gives CDR1 SGHDN, CDR2 FVKESK. Trimming removed 4 bases from V and 4 bases from J, with 8 bases in between. This CDR3 is built from 13 residues.

This rearrangement joins TRBV28 to TRBJ2-6; D might be TRBD1 (5 bases). Germline V lookup: CDR1 MDHEN, CDR2 SYDVKM. The CDR3 runs 18 residues. The V end was cut by 4 bases, the J end by 0 bases, with 16 bases between. The CDR3 DNA follows: TGTGCCAGCAGTTACCCGGCAGGGTCTTCCTCTGGGGCCAACGTCCTGACTTTC. It yields the protein CASSYPAGSSSGANVLTF.

This clone has just a few counts. The chain links TRBV6-1 to TRBJ1-4; D gene uncertain. Germline V CDR1 and CDR2: MNHNS, SASEGT. The V and J ends lost 2 bases and 8 bases respectively, with 15 bases between them. The length of the CDR3 is 15 residues. DNA of the CDR3: TGTGCCAGCAGTGAAATTCGTGGAGGATGGGAAAAACTGTTTTTT. This gives the protein CASSEIRGGWEKLFF.

As DNA, the CDR3 is TGTGCCAGTATGACAGGGCTAGGGCAGCCCCAGCATTTT. This sequence encodes CASMTGLGQPQHF. This sequence joins TRBV19 and TRBJ1-5; 7 bases are a match to TRBD1. The trim removed 7 bases at V and 7 bases at J, leaving 7 bases unmatched. CDR3 length: 13 residues. The germline V gene encodes CDR1 LNHDA and CDR2 SQIVND (reference sequence).

The J gene is TRBJ2-2, the V gene TRBV6-5; D might be TRBD2 (5 bases). The V end was cut by 0 bases, the J end by 6 bases, with 14 bases between. CDR1 MNHEY and CDR2 SVGAGI come from the germline V gene. The CDR3 covers 16 residues. The CDR3 is CASSYSIGETSGELFF. CDR3 DNA sequence: TGTGCCAGCAGTTACTCGATCGGGGAAACGTCCGGGGAGCTGTTTTTT.

The chain uses TRBV7-2 and TRBJ2-1; possibly TRBD2 for D (6 bases). Trimming pared 4 bases from V and 0 bases from J, leaving 7 bases between. The CDR3 spans 14 residues. Germline lookup yields CDR1 SGHTA and CDR2 FQGNSA. CDR3 residues: CASSSGVSYNEQFF. The CDR3 DNA is TGTGCCAGCAGCTCGGGAGTCTCCTACAATGAGCAGTTCTTC.

This chain joins TRBV9 and TRBJ1-1, with D unresolved. The CDR3 is made up of 16 amino acids. Deletions cut 0 bases from V and 4 bases from J, with 16 bases between. Germline loops: CDR1 SGDLS, CDR2 YYNGEE. The CDR3 sequence is CASSVAIGTMVTEAFF. Here the CDR3 DNA reads TGTGCCAGCAGCGTAGCGATCGGTACCATGGTCACTGAAGCTTTCTTT. Drawing the rest from reference TRBV9 and TRBJ1-1, the complete variable domain is DSGVTQTPKHLITATGQRVTLRCSPRSGDLSVYWYQQSLDQGLQFLIQYYNGEERAKGNILERFSAQQFPDLHSELNLSSLELGDSALYFCASSVAIGTMVTEAFFGQGTRLTVV.

This chain joins TRBV18 and TRBJ1-1; D perhaps matches TRBD1 (6 bases). Germline V CDR1 and CDR2: KGHSH, LQKENI. The CDR3 has 15 amino acids. V was cut by 2 bases and J by 1 base, with 11 bases left in between. Here the CDR3 DNA reads TGTGCCAGCTCACCATCGAGGGGGGGGAACACTGAAGCTTTCTTT. Its translation is CASSPSRGGNTEAFF.

The chain is built from TRBV9 and TRBJ2-5, with 13 bases aligning to TRBD2. J gave up 1 base and V 2 bases, and 2 bases lay outside the gene matches. Germline CDR1 reads SGDLS; CDR2 reads YYNGEE. This CDR3 comprises 16 residues. The CDR3 bases are TGTGCCAGCAGCGTGGGACTAGCGGGGAGCCAAGAGACCCAGTACTTC. Protein: CASSVGLAGSQETQYF.

A few counts support this clone. The V call is TRBV7-3, the J call TRBJ2-6; D is unclear. V was shortened by 0 bases and J by 2 bases, with 5 bases between the two germline ends. Germline V gene sequence: CDR1 SGHTA, CDR2 FQGTGA. The CDR3 length is 15 residues. For the CDR3, the DNA is TGTGCCAGCAGCTTAACTGCTACTGGGGCCAACGTCCTGACTTTC. Translating it yields CASSLTATGANVLTF.

This clone was detected a few times. The chain has TRBV5-6 and TRBJ1-1; the match to TRBD1 covers 10 bases. The V gene's germline CDR1 is SGHDT and CDR2 YYEEEE. The CDR3 has 15 residues. The V segment lost 4 bases and the J segment 4 bases; nucleotides outside the gene matches: 7. CDR3 in DNA: TGTGCCAGCAGCCCCGGGACAGGGGCACGCACTGAAGCTTTCTTT. It is translated as CASSPGTGARTEAFF.

The V gene is TRBV27, the J gene TRBJ2-3; 8 bases align to TRBD2. The CDR3 covers 16 residues. V lost 2 bases and J lost 4; bases outside the gene matches: 8. Germline V lookup: CDR1 MNHEY, CDR2 SMNVEV (reference sequence). The CDR3: CASSLVSGRWADTQYF. CDR3 in DNA: TGTGCCAGCAGTTTAGTGAGCGGGAGATGGGCAGATACGCAGTATTTT.

The CDR3 loop is CASGLAGVDTQYF. Here the CDR3 DNA reads TGTGCCAGCGGACTAGCGGGGGTTGATACGCAGTATTTT. This chain uses TRBV6-5 with TRBJ2-3; 13 nucleotides line up with TRBD2. The V segment lost 8 bases and the J segment 6 bases; nucleotides outside the gene matches: 2. This CDR3 is 13 amino acids long. Germline loops: CDR1 MNHEY, CDR2 SVGAGI.